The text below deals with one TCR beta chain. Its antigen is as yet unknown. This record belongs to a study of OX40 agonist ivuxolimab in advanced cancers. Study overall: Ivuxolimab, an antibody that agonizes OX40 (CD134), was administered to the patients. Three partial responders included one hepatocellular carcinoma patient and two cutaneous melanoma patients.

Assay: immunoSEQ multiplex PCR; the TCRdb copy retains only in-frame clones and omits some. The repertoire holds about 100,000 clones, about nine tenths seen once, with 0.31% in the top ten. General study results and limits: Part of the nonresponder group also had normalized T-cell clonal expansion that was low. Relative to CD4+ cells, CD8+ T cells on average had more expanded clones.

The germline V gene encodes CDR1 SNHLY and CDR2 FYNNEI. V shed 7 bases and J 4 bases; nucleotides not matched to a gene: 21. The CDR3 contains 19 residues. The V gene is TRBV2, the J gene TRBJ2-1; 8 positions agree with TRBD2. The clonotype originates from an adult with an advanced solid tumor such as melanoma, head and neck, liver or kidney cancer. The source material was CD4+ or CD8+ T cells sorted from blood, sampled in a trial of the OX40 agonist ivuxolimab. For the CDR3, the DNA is TGTGCCAGCAAGGGTAGGGTGGGGAAAGCGGGAGTCGCTTACAATGAGCAGTTCTTC. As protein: CASKGRVGKAGVAYNEQFF.